This entry lists 18 T cell receptor beta chains sequenced from one sample in a study of shared clonotypes between healthy human individuals. Sequencing was performed with immunoSEQ multiplex PCR; in TCRdb, only in-frame clones are kept and a portion is missing. The sample includes about 980,000 clones, over 75% of them seen just once. The specimen sequenced was memory CD4+ T cells sorted from blood. Subset meaning: CD45RA-negative fraction. The receptors stem from a man between 18 and 29 years old in good health.

The chain links TRBV6-1 to TRBJ2-3; D unresolved. V lost 0 bases and J 1 base, leaving 8 bases between the germline ends. The CDR3 runs 15 residues. Germline assignment: CDR1 MNHNS and CDR2 SASEGT. The CDR3 DNA sequence: TGTGCCAGCAGTGAAGCCCCCTGGCGCACAGATACGCAGTATTTT. This codes for CASSEAPWRTDTQYF.

This clone was detected once. The chain combines TRBV5-6 with TRBJ2-1; 8 nucleotides agree with TRBD2. V shed 2 bases, J shed 2 bases, and the junction held 0 bases outside the gene matches. CDR1 SGHDT and CDR2 YYEEEE come from the germline V gene. The CDR3 runs 14 residues. In nucleotides, the CDR3 is TGTGCCAGCAGCTTACTAGCGGCCTACAATGAGCAGTTCTTC. This gives the protein CASSLLAAYNEQFF.

The rearrangement joins TRBV11-2 to TRBJ2-2; TRBD2 agrees at 10 bases. J was trimmed by 6 bases and V by 7 bases; bases with no gene match: 5. The CDR3 totals 14 residues. Germline CDR1 and CDR2: SGHAT and FQNNGV. As DNA, the CDR3 is TGTGCCAGCAAGCGGGAGGGCCTTTCCGGGGAGCTGTTTTTT. The encoded protein is CASKREGLSGELFF.

There are a few counts of this clone. The rearrangement uses TRBV19 and TRBJ1-1, with a possible D match to TRBD1 (6 bases). Deletions cut 5 bases from V and 7 bases from J, with 11 bases between. The CDR3 has 12 amino acids. CDR1 and CDR2 from the germline V gene are LNHDA and SQIVND (reference sequence). The CDR3 coding sequence is TGTGCCAGTAGTGCCTCGACAGGTGAAGCTTTCTTT. This codes for CASSASTGEAFF. Looking up the rest from reference TRBV19 and TRBJ1-1 gives the full variable domain: DGGITQSPKYLFRKEGQNVTLSCEQNLNHDAMYWYRQDPGQGLRLIYYSQIVNDFQKGDIAEGYSVSREKKESFPLTVTSAQKNPTAFYLCASSASTGEAFFGQGTRLTVV.

The V and J genes are TRBV28 and TRBJ1-1; 7 bases line up with TRBD1. This CDR3 comprises 14 residues. CDR1 and CDR2 (germline): MDHEN, SYDVKM. V shed 6 bases and J 0 bases; nucleotides not matched to a gene: 4. CDR3: CASRSTGLNTEAFF. As DNA, the CDR3 is TGTGCCAGCAGATCGACAGGGCTGAACACTGAAGCTTTCTTT.

The chain is built from TRBV5-1 and TRBJ2-5; D unresolved. Germline CDR1 and CDR2: SGHRS and YFSETQ. The CDR3 covers 13 residues. Trimming removed 3 bases from V and 4 bases from J, with 10 bases in between. The CDR3 here is CASSSTVLETQYF. CDR3 bases: TGCGCCAGCAGCTCGACTGTTTTAGAGACCCAGTACTTC.

The gene calls are TRBV19 and TRBJ2-5; tentatively, D is TRBD1 (5 bases). Germline CDR1 LNHDA, CDR2 SQIVND (reference sequence). Trimming removed 0 bases from V and 5 bases from J, with 7 bases in between. This CDR3 has 13 residues. The CDR3 region has the DNA TGTGCCAGTAGTATAGATCACAGGGAGACCCAGTACTTC. Translation: CASSIDHRETQYF. Together with reference TRBV19 and TRBJ2-5, the CDR3 gives the full variable domain: DGGITQSPKYLFRKEGQNVTLSCEQNLNHDAMYWYRQDPGQGLRLIYYSQIVNDFQKGDIAEGYSVSREKKESFPLTVTSAQKNPTAFYLCASSIDHRETQYFGPGTRLLVL.

This chain uses TRBV6-1 with TRBJ2-7; TRBD1 matches 8 bases. This CDR3 spans 13 amino acids. V shed 7 bases and J 3 bases; nucleotides not matched to a gene: 5. Germline lookup yields CDR1 MNHNS and CDR2 SASEGT. DNA for the CDR3: TGTGCCAGCAAGGGGGGACAGGTCTACGAGCAGTACTTC. Translating it yields CASKGGQVYEQYF.

This chain links TRBV5-4 with TRBJ2-7; D is possibly TRBD2 (6 bases). Germline CDR1 SGHNT, CDR2 YYREEE (reference sequence). The CDR3 is made up of 13 amino acids. Trimming pared 5 bases from V and 10 bases from J, leaving 19 bases between. The CDR3 sequence: CASSPEGWRDQYF. DNA of the CDR3: TGTGCCAGCAGTCCGGAGGGGTGGCGGGACCAGTACTTC.

This sequence joins TRBV6-6 and TRBJ2-3; no reliable D call. The germline gives CDR1 MNHNY, CDR2 SVGAGI (reference sequence). The CDR3 consists of 15 residues. The ends were cut back, 1 base at V and 0 bases at J, with 8 bases in the middle. The CDR3 sequence: CASSYFSASTDTQYF. The CDR3 DNA sequence: TGTGCCAGCAGTTACTTCTCCGCTAGCACAGATACGCAGTATTTT.

The rearrangement joins TRBV28 to TRBJ2-5; D may match TRBD1 or TRBD2 (5 bases each). The CDR3 loop spans 16 amino acids. Germline V gives CDR1 MDHEN, CDR2 SYDVKM. Trimming pared 6 bases from V and 1 base from J, leaving 18 bases between. CDR3 in DNA: TGTGCCAGCAGCCCCCGTAGAGGGGCCCTCCAAGAGACCCAGTACTTC. Translation: CASSPRRGALQETQYF.

The rearrangement joins TRBV19 to TRBJ1-1; D is perhaps TRBD1 (6 bases). Trimming removed 3 bases at V and 4 bases at J, with 18 bases between. Germline CDR1 LNHDA, CDR2 SQIVND (reference sequence). The CDR3 consists of 16 residues. DNA for the CDR3: TGTGCCAGTAGTATCGAGGGGGGCAAGATGGTCACTGAAGCTTTCTTT. This encodes CASSIEGGKMVTEAFF.

A remark on this clone: It may be a read error: a sequence one base away is much more abundant. This CDR3 is also generated by other DNA sequences in the sample. This chain joins TRBV20-1 and TRBJ2-5; 7 bases agree with TRBD2. The V and J ends lost 5 bases and 4 bases, in that order; junction bases with no gene match: 1. From germline, CDR1 is DFQATT and CDR2 SNEGSKA (reference sequence). The length of the CDR3 is 11 residues. CDR3 nucleotides: TGCAGTGCTTGGGGGGGAGAGACCCAGTACTTC. Its protein is CSAWGGETQYF.

J is TRBJ2-7 and V is TRBV11-2; perhaps TRBD1 as D (7 bases). V lost 5 bases and J 7 bases, leaving 18 bases between the germline ends. The CDR3 is 14 amino acids. Germline V gene data show CDR1 as SGHAT and CDR2 as FQNNGV. The CDR3 is CASSLQSAGQEQYF. The CDR3 coding sequence is TGTGCCAGCAGCCTACAAAGCGCGGGACAGGAGCAGTACTTC.

Note on this clone: Distinct nucleotide sequences in the sample also encode this CDR3. This chain uses TRBV18 with TRBJ1-2; D gene ambiguous. V dropped 3 bases and J dropped 2 bases, with 7 bases sitting between them. In germline, CDR1 is KGHSH, CDR2 LQKENI. The CDR3 spans 13 residues. DNA for the CDR3: TGTGCCAGCTCACCCGGGGAGAACTATGGCTACACCTTC. Its translation is CASSPGENYGYTF.

The V call is TRBV14, the J call TRBJ1-2; no reliable D call. Germline assignment: CDR1 SGHDN and CDR2 FVKESK. The CDR3 totals 13 residues. V lost 4 bases and J 2 bases, leaving 8 bases between the germline ends. The CDR3 DNA is TGTGCCAGCAGCCCAGAACTCAACTATGGCTACACCTTC. Its protein product is CASSPELNYGYTF.

The rearrangement links TRBV7-2 to TRBJ2-7, with 9 bases identical to TRBD2. CDR1 and CDR2 (germline): SGHTA, FQGNSA. The CDR3 spans 17 residues. V was clipped by 5 bases and J by 0 bases; unmatched bases: 11. CDR3 region: CASSRYLSGGSSYEQYF. The CDR3 region has the DNA TGTGCCAGCAGCCGCTATCTTAGCGGGGGAAGCTCCTACGAGCAGTACTTC.

The CDR3 DNA reads TGTGCCAGCAGTTACTCGAGGACAGGGGGAGTTACCATATATTTT. It yields the protein CASSYSRTGGVTIYF. The gene calls are TRBV6-5 and TRBJ1-3; the match to TRBD1 covers 10 bases. The CDR3 contains 15 residues. From germline, CDR1 is MNHEY and CDR2 SVGAGI. With 0 bases clipped from V and 10 bases from J, the junction kept 6 bases outside the gene matches.